Listed below are T cell receptor beta chains from one sample, sequenced in a study of blood T cell repertoires in COVID-19. This table comes from immunoSEQ multiplex PCR, and its TCRdb copy is limited to in-frame clones, with some not included. In the table there are 65,000 to 85,000 clones, 88% of which are singletons. The material sequenced was peripheral blood. The origin of the receptors is a human donor in a cohort sampled during active COVID-19. Both conserved end residues are part of each CDR3. The D gene is left open where the match is weak. Expanded clones are given a class, and other clones once, few, many or no size at all.

d_gene,j_gene,abundance,v_gene,CDR3nt,CDR3aa
TRBD2,TRBJ2-2,once,TRBV7-9,TGTGCCAGCCCCGCTAGCGGGGGGGGCACCGGGGAGCTGTTTTTT,CASPASGGGTGELFF
TRBD1,TRBJ2-1,-,TRBV19,TGTGCCAGTAGCGGACAGGGGAGCTCCTACAATGAGCAGTTCTTC,CASSGQGSSYNEQFF
-,TRBJ2-1,-,TRBV29-1,TGCAGCGTTGCGAACAGCTACAATGAGCAGTTCTTC,CSVANSYNEQFF
-,TRBJ1-2,once,TRBV7-9,TGTGCCAGCAGCCCGGGATTGGTTGGTGGCTACACCTTC,CASSPGLVGGYTF
-,TRBJ2-2,-,TRBV7-9,TGTGCCAGCAGCTTAGTGCGGCTGGCGAACACCGGGGAGCTGTTTTTT,CASSLVRLANTGELFF
-,TRBJ2-5,-,TRBV30,TGTGCCTGGAGCGGGGTAGAGGAGACCCAGTACTTC,CAWSGVEETQYF
TRBD2,TRBJ2-1,-,TRBV10-3,TGTGCCATCAGTGAGTCGGGCGGGAGGGCCACCAATGAGCAGTTCTTC,CAISESGGRATNEQFF
TRBD1,TRBJ1-1,few,TRBV7-9,TGTGCCAGCAGCTTAGACAGGGGAGCGGATGAAGCTTTCTTT,CASSLDRGADEAFF
TRBD1,TRBJ1-1,-,TRBV14,TGTGCCAGCAGCGATCTAGGACAGGGGAGGACTGAAGCTTTCTTT,CASSDLGQGRTEAFF
TRBD2,TRBJ2-5,-,TRBV2,TGTGCCAGCAGTTTAGGACTAGCGCAAGAGACCCAGTACTTC,CASSLGLAQETQYF
TRBD1,TRBJ2-7,-,TRBV3-1/TRBV3-2,TGTGCCAGCAGCCAGAACCCCGGGACAGGGGGCTACGAGCAGTACTTC,CASSQNPGTGGYEQYF
TRBD1,TRBJ1-4,-,TRBV29-1,TGCAGCGTCGACGGGACAGGTCGTGGTGAAAAACTGTTTTTT,CSVDGTGRGEKLFF
-,TRBJ1-5,-,TRBV10-3,TGTGCCATCAGTGGGGGGGAGCGGAATCAGCCCCAGCATTTT,CAISGGERNQPQHF
TRBD2,TRBJ2-7,-,TRBV4-1,TGCGCCAGCAGCCTAATAGCGTCGGGGGGGCTCGAGCAGTACTTC,CASSLIASGGLEQYF
-,TRBJ1-5,once,TRBV5-1,TGCGCCAGCAGCTTGGGTCCTCAGGGAAATAGCAATCAGCCCCAGCATTTT,CASSLGPQGNSNQPQHF
TRBD1,TRBJ2-7,-,TRBV15,TGTGCCACCAGCAGAGGACAGGGTTTCGAGCAGTACTTC,CATSRGQGFEQYF
-,TRBJ2-7,-,TRBV2,TGTGCCACTCAGGGGAATTTCTCCTACGAGCAGTACTTC,CATQGNFSYEQYF
TRBD2,TRBJ2-1,-,TRBV9,TGTGCCAGCAGCGTAGCGGGGACTAGCGGGAGTGGGCAATACAATGAGCAGTTCTTC,CASSVAGTSGSGQYNEQFF
TRBD1,TRBJ1-1,-,TRBV5-1,TGCGCCAGCAGCCCAACCACCACAGGGGCGATTACTGAAGCTTTCTTT,CASSPTTTGAITEAFF
TRBD2,TRBJ2-7,-,TRBV7-2,TGTGCCAGCAGAGGACTAGCGGGGACCTACGAGCAGTACTTC,CASRGLAGTYEQYF
-,TRBJ1-1,once,TRBV4-1,TGCGCCAGCAGCCAAGATTCCAGGAACACTGAAGCTTTCTTT,CASSQDSRNTEAFF
-,TRBJ2-7,-,TRBV4-1,TGCGCCAGCAGCCAAGAGTGGGGCATGAACGAGCAGTACTTC,CASSQEWGMNEQYF
TRBD2,TRBJ2-3,-,TRBV6-6,TGTGCCAGCAGTTCGGTAGCGGGAGGTGGCACAGATACGCAGTATTTT,CASSSVAGGGTDTQYF
-,TRBJ1-2,-,TRBV9,TGTGCCAGCAGCGTAGGGAGAGGACAGCACGTTAACTATGGCTACACCTTC,CASSVGRGQHVNYGYTF
TRBD2,TRBJ2-1,-,TRBV19,TGTGCCAGTAGCCAAGGGACTAGCGGGAGCGGGGTTCAGTTCTTC,CASSQGTSGSGVQFF
TRBD2,TRBJ2-3,few,TRBV15,TGTGCCACCAGCAGAGATATCATAGGGGACTACACAGATACGCAGTATTTT,CATSRDIIGDYTDTQYF
-,TRBJ2-7,-,TRBV29-1,TGCAGCGTTGAAGATACAGGGCTAGGGGGCGAGCAGTACTTC,CSVEDTGLGGEQYF
TRBD2,TRBJ2-2,-,TRBV14,TGTGCCAGCAGCCGCCCAGGAAGCGGGAGAGGCACCGGGGAGCTGTTTTTT,CASSRPGSGRGTGELFF
-,TRBJ2-5,-,TRBV18,TGTGCCAGCTCACCAATTAGCCAGAGGGAAGAGACCCAGTACTTC,CASSPISQREETQYF
TRBD2,TRBJ2-7,-,TRBV12-3/TRBV12-4,TGTGCCAGCAGTACACTGACTAGCGACATGAACTTC,CASSTLTSDMNF
-,TRBJ1-4,once,TRBV9,TGTGCCAGCAGCGTAGGGATTGGACAGCTTGAGGAAAAACTGTTTTTT,CASSVGIGQLEEKLFF
-,TRBJ1-1,-,TRBV6-1,TGTGCCCACACAACGGGGGGCAGTGTGACTGAAGCTTTCTTT,CAHTTGGSVTEAFF
TRBD1,TRBJ1-6,-,TRBV3-1/TRBV3-2,TGTGCCAGCAGCGCTTGGACAGGGGGCAATAATTCACCCCTCCACTTT,CASSAWTGGNNSPLHF
TRBD1,TRBJ1-4,-,TRBV5-1,TGCGCCAGCAGCCCCGGGACAGCGGGCCGGGAAAAACTGTTTTTT,CASSPGTAGREKLFF
-,TRBJ2-3,-,TRBV27,TGTGCCAGCAGTTTCCCTAGCACAGATACGCAGTATTTT,CASSFPSTDTQYF
-,TRBJ2-2,-,TRBV7-9,TGTGCCAGCAGCTCAGGAAGGGGCACCGGGGAGCTGTTTTTT,CASSSGRGTGELFF
TRBD2,TRBJ2-1,-,TRBV25-1,TGTGCCAGCAGTGAAACCCGGGACTATCTATACAATGAGCAGTTCTTC,CASSETRDYLYNEQFF
-,TRBJ1-2,few,TRBV9,TGTGCCAGCAGCGTAGACCCGGGGAAAGCTAACTATGGCTACACCTTC,CASSVDPGKANYGYTF
TRBD2,TRBJ2-5,-,TRBV5-1,TGCGCCAGCAGCCATACTAGCGGGAGTGGTCAAGAGACCCAGTACTTC,CASSHTSGSGQETQYF
-,TRBJ1-4,-,TRBV18,TGTGCCAGCTCACCAATAACGGAGCAGGGTCGGGTAAAACTGTTTTTT,CASSPITEQGRVKLFF
-,TRBJ2-3,once,TRBV9,TGTGCCAGCACACCTGGCCTAGGCGGGTCCACAGATACGCAGTATTTT,CASTPGLGGSTDTQYF
TRBD2,TRBJ2-3,-,TRBV5-6,TGTGCCAGCAGCGCCTGGCTAGCGGGGGTGTTAGATACGCAGTATTTT,CASSAWLAGVLDTQYF
-,TRBJ2-4,-,TRBV18,TGTGCCAGCTCCCTCGGCCAGGTGGGAAACATTCAGTACTTC,CASSLGQVGNIQYF
TRBD1,TRBJ1-2,once,TRBV27,TGTGCCAGCAGTCGGCGACAGGGGTATGGCTACACCTTC,CASSRRQGYGYTF
TRBD2,TRBJ2-1,-,TRBV27,TGTGCCACCACTAGCGGGAGGGCCTTTAGCTCCTACAATGAGCAGTTCTTC,CATTSGRAFSSYNEQFF
-,TRBJ2-3,few,TRBV7-9,TGTGCCAGCAGCTTAAGCGAGGGAGCGGGAGATACGCAGTATTTT,CASSLSEGAGDTQYF
TRBD1,TRBJ1-1,-,TRBV5-6,TGTGCCAGCAGCTCCCTGACAGGGGTTCGCACTGAAGCTTTCTTT,CASSSLTGVRTEAFF